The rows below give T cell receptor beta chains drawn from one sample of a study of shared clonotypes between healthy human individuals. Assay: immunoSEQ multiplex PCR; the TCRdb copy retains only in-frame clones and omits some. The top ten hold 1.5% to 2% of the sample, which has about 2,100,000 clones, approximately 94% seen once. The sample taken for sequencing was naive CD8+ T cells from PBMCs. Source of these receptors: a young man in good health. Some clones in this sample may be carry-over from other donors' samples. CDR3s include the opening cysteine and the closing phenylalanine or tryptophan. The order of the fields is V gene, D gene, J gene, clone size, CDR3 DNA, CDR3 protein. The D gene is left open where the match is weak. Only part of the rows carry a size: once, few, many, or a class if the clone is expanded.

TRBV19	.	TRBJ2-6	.	TGTGCCAGTAGTAGCAGGGCTGGGGCCAACGTCCTGACTTTC	CASSSRAGANVLTF
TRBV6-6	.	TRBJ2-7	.	TGTGCCAGCACCCTCGGGGGCGGGTACGAGCAGTACTTC	CASTLGGGYEQYF
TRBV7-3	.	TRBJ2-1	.	TGTGCCAGCAGCCACACAGTCGGGGGAGCTCAATATGAGCAGTTCTTC	CASSHTVGGAQYEQFF
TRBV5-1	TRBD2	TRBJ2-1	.	TGCGCCAGCAGCTTGGCCGGGCTAGCGGGAGAACTGTTCTTC	CASSLAGLAGELFF
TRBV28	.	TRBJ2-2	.	TGTGCCAGCAGTCCCGGACTACCCGCCGGGGAGCTGTTTTTT	CASSPGLPAGELFF
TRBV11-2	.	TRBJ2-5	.	TGTGCCAGCAGCAAACTCGTGAGGCCCTATGAGACCCAGTACTTC	CASSKLVRPYETQYF
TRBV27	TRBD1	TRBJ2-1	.	TGTGCCAGCAGTTTACGCCAGGGGGACAATGAGCAGTTCTTC	CASSLRQGDNEQFF
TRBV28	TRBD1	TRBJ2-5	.	TGTGCCAGCCGACAGGGCACCAGGGAGACCCAGTACTTC	CASRQGTRETQYF
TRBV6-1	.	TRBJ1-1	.	TGTGCCAGCAGTGAATCGGGGAGGTGGACTGAAGCTTTCTTT	CASSESGRWTEAFF
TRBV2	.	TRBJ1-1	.	TGTGCCAGCAGTGTCTTCGGTGGGAGGACTGAAGCTTTCTTT	CASSVFGGRTEAFF
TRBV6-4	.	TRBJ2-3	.	TGTGCCAGCAGTGACTCGAGAAGCCCAGATACGCAGTATTTT	CASSDSRSPDTQYF
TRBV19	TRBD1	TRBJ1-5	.	TGTGCCAGTAGTATCCCGACAGGGACGTTGAGCAATCAGCCCCAGCATTTT	CASSIPTGTLSNQPQHF
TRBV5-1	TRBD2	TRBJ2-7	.	TGCGCCAGCAGCCCGGCTAGCGGGAGATCCGAGCAGTACTTC	CASSPASGRSEQYF
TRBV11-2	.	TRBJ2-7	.	TGTGCCAGCAGCTCCCGACAGGAAAGCTCCTACGAGCAGTACTTC	CASSSRQESSYEQYF
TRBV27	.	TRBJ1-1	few	TGTGCCAGCAGTTTGGTCTTGGACACTGAAGCTTTCTTT	CASSLVLDTEAFF
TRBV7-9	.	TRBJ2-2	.	TGTGCCAGCAGCACCGGGGCTAGCGCAAACGGGGAGCTGTTTTTT	CASSTGASANGELFF
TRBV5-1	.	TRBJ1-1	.	TGCGCCAGCAGCTTGGTTGTCAGGGAAGGAGGGGGGACTGAAGCTTTCTTT	CASSLVVREGGGTEAFF
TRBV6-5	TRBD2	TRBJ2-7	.	TGTGCCAGCAGGGCGGGACTAGCGGGACCTGAGCAGTACTTC	CASRAGLAGPEQYF
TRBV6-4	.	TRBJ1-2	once	TGTGCCAGCAGTGACACATCCGACCCTCTTCAGGGTCCTAACTATGGCTACACCTTC	CASSDTSDPLQGPNYGYTF
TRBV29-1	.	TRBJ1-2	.	TGCAGCGCTGACCCAGGGTTTCACTATGGCTACACCTTC	CSADPGFHYGYTF
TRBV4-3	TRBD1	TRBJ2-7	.	TGCGCCAGCAGCCACGGACAGGGCGGCGAGCAGTACTTC	CASSHGQGGEQYF
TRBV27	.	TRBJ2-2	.	TGTGCCAGCAGTTTAGGGTTGAAGAAGGTCGGGACCGGGGAGCTGTTTTTT	CASSLGLKKVGTGELFF
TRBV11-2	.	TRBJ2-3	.	TGTGCCAGCAGCTCCCCGGAGGGAGGTGGTAACACAGATACGCAGTATTTT	CASSSPEGGGNTDTQYF
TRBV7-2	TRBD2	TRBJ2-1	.	TGTGCCAGCAGCTCACTAGCGGGAGTGGTCGGTGAGCAGTTCTTC	CASSSLAGVVGEQFF
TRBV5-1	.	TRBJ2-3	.	TGCGCCAGCAGCTTGGACAACACAGATACGCAGTATTTT	CASSLDNTDTQYF
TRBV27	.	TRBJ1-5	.	TGTGCCAGCAGTCCCACAGGGTATCAGCCCCAGCATTTT	CASSPTGYQPQHF
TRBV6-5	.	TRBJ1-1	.	TGTGCCAGCAGTTACTACCCGGGGGAGGGGTCTGCTGAAGCTTTCTTT	CASSYYPGEGSAEAFF
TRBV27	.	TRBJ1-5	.	TGTGCCAGCCGCGTAGGAAATCAGCCCCAGCATTTT	CASRVGNQPQHF
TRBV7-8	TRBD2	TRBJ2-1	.	TGTGCCAGCAGCTCAACCCTAGCGGGAGGGGGGCCTGAGCAGTTCTTC	CASSSTLAGGGPEQFF
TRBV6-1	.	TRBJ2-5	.	TGTGCCAGCAGTGAGGGGCAGCGAGAGACCCAGTACTTC	CASSEGQRETQYF
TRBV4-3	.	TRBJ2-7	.	TGCGCCAGCAGCCAAGATCGGGTCGGCAGGGACGAGCAGTACTTC	CASSQDRVGRDEQYF
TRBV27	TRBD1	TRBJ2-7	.	TGTGCCAGCAGTATCCGGGACAGGGGGCTCTACGAGCAGTACTTC	CASSIRDRGLYEQYF
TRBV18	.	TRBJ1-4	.	TGTGCCAGCTCACCGAAGGCGGGAGCAACTAATGAAAAACTGTTTTTT	CASSPKAGATNEKLFF
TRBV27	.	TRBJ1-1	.	TGTGCCAGCAGTTTAGGAGGGGCAAGTACTGAAGCTTTCTTT	CASSLGGASTEAFF
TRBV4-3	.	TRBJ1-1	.	TGCGCCAGCAGCCAAGATCGGGGCTGGAGAGCGGACACTGAAGCTTTCTTT	CASSQDRGWRADTEAFF
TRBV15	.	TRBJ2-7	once	TGTGCCACCAGCAGAACTATCGCCGTGACGTCCGGCGAGCAGTACTTC	CATSRTIAVTSGEQYF
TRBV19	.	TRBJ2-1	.	TGTGCCAGTAGTATTGCAAGTTCCCCCTCCTACAATGAGCAGTTCTTC	CASSIASSPSYNEQFF
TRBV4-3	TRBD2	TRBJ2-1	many	TGCGCCAGCAGCCGATCTCTCGGGGGGATCCGTGAGCAGTTCTTC	CASSRSLGGIREQFF
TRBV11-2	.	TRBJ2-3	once	TGTGCCAGCAGCGTAGACTCGGGGCGGACAGATACGCAGTATTTT	CASSVDSGRTDTQYF
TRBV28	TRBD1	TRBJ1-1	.	TGTGCCAGCCGGGACAGGGGGAACACTGAAGCTTTCTTT	CASRDRGNTEAFF
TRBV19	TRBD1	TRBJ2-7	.	TGTGCCAGTAGTACCACAGGGGACGGGACCTCCTACGAGCAGTACTTC	CASSTTGDGTSYEQYF
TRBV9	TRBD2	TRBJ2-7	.	TGTGCCAGCAGCTCTAGCGGGAGCGGTCGGGAGCAGTACTTC	CASSSSGSGREQYF
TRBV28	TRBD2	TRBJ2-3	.	TGTGCCAGCAGGCCTTTGGGCGGGAGGACAGATACGCAGTATTTT	CASRPLGGRTDTQYF
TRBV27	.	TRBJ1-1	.	TGTGCCAGCAGTTTTGTTATCCACACTGAAGCTTTCTTT	CASSFVIHTEAFF
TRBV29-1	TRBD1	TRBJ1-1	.	TGCAGCGTTGAGTTACGGGACAGGTGGGATAAGGCTTTCTTT	CSVELRDRWDKAFF
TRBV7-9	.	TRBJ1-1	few	TGTGCCAGCAGCGTTGGGACTGTGGTGGACACTGAAGCTTTCTTT	CASSVGTVVDTEAFF
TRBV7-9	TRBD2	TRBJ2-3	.	TGTGCCAGCAGCAAACTAGCGGGAGGCGGCACAGATACGCAGTATTTT	CASSKLAGGGTDTQYF
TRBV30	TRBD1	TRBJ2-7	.	TGTGCCTGGAGTGTACCGACAGGGGTCCCCTACGAGCAGTACTTC	CAWSVPTGVPYEQYF
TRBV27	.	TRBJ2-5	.	TGTGCCAGCAGTTCCAATGTCGAGACCCAGTACTTC	CASSSNVETQYF
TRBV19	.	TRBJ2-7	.	TGTGCCAGTAACCCCAGGTGGGGTTTCGGAGAGCAGTACTTC	CASNPRWGFGEQYF
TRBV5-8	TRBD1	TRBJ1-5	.	TGTGCCAGCACCCTAGACGCTGGGACAGTGGGCAATCAGCCCCAGCATTTT	CASTLDAGTVGNQPQHF
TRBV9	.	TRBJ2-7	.	TGTGCCAGCAGCCCCCGTCCGGCTCTCCACGAGCAGTACTTC	CASSPRPALHEQYF